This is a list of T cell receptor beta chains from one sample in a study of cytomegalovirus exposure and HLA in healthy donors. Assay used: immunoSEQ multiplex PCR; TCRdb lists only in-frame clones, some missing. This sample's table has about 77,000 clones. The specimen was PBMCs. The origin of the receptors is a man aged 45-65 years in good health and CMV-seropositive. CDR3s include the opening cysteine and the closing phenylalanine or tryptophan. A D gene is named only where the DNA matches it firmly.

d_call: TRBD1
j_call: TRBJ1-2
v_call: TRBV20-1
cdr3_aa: CSAGYRGSYTF
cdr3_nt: TGCAGTGCTGGGTACAGGGGGAGCTACACCTTC

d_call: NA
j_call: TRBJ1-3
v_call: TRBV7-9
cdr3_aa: CASSPGPATSGNTIYF
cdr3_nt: TGTGCCAGCAGCCCAGGGCCGGCTACCTCTGGAAACACCATATATTTT

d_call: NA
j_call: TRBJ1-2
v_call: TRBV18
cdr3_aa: CASSPPRWSYGYTF
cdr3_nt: TGTGCCAGCTCACCACCTCGTTGGAGCTATGGCTACACCTTC

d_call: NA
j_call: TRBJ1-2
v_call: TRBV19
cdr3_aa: CASSPFAGDYGYTF
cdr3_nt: TGTGCCAGTAGTCCCTTTGCGGGGGACTATGGCTACACCTTC

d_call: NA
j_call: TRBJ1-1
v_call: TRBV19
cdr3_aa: CASSGYGTEAFF
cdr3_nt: TGTGCCAGTAGTGGTTACGGCACTGAAGCTTTCTTT

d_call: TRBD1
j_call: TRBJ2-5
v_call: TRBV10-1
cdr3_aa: CASSEDRGRKTQYF
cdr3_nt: TGCGCCAGCAGTGAGGACAGGGGGCGAAAGACCCAGTACTTC

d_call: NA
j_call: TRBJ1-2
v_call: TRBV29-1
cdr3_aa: CSVEETDTISYGYTF
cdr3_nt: TGCAGCGTTGAAGAGACAGACACAATTTCCTATGGCTACACCTTC

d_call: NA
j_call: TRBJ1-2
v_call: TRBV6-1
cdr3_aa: CASSQGYGYTF
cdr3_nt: TGTGCCAGCTCACAGGGCTATGGCTACACCTTC

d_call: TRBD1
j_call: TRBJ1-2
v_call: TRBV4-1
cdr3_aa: CASSQDALWTGNGYTF
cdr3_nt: TGCGCCAGCAGCCAAGACGCCCTATGGACAGGGAATGGCTACACCTTC

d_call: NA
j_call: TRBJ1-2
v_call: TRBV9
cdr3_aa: CASRLSQTGGYTF
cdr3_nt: TGTGCCAGCCGACTATCTCAGACTGGGGGCTACACCTTC

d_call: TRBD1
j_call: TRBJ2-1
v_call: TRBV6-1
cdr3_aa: CASRTRGTVRDEQFF
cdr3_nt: TGTGCCAGCAGAACAAGGGGGACAGTAAGGGATGAGCAGTTCTTC

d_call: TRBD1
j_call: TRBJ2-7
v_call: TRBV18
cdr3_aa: CASSPTGTGGYEQYF
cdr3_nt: TGTGCCAGCTCACCTACTGGGACAGGGGGCTACGAGCAGTACTTC

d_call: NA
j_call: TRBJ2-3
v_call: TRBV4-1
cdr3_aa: CASSQGLESSTDTQYF
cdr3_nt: TGCGCCAGCAGCCAAGGACTAGAATCTAGCACAGATACGCAGTATTTT

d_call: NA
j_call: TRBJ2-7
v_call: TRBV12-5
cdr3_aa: CASGVNRVSYEQYF
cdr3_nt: TGTGCTAGTGGCGTCAACAGGGTTTCCTACGAGCAGTACTTC

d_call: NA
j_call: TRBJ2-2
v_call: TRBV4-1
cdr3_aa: CASSQVGGVNTGELFF
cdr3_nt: TGCGCCAGCAGCCAAGTCGGCGGAGTTAACACCGGGGAGCTGTTTTTT

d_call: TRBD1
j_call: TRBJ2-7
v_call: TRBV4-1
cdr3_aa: CASSQKGQGSEQYF
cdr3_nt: TGCGCCAGCAGCCAGAAGGGACAGGGATCCGAGCAGTACTTC

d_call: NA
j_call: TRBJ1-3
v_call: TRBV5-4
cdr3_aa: CASSSQQRGAYGNTIYF
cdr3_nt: TGTGCCAGCAGCTCCCAGCAACGGGGGGCTTATGGAAACACCATATATTTT

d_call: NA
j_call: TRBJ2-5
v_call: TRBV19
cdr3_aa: CASTMPGKETQYF
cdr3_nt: TGTGCCAGTACCATGCCGGGGAAAGAGACCCAGTACTTC

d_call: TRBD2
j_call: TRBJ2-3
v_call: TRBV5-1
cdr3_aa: CASSFTSGPSTDTQYF
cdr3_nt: TGCGCCAGCAGTTTTACTAGCGGACCTTCCACAGATACGCAGTATTTT

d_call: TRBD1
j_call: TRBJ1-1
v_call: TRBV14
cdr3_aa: CASSQVSLRDREGDTEAFF
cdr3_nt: TGTGCCAGCAGCCAAGTTAGCCTCCGGGACAGGGAAGGGGACACTGAAGCTTTCTTT

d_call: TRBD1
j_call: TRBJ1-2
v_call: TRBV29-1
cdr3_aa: CSVTGGGNYGYTF
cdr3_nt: TGCAGCGTTACAGGGGGCGGAAACTATGGCTACACCTTC

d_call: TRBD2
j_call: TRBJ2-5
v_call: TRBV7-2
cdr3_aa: CASSSGGERLETQYF
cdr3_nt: TGTGCCAGCAGCTCGGGAGGGGAGCGCCTGGAGACCCAGTACTTC

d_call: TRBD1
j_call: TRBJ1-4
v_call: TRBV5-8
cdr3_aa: CASSRDRDEKLFF
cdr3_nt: TGTGCCAGCAGCCGGGACAGGGATGAAAAACTGTTTTTT

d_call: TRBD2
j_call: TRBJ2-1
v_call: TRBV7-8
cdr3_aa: CASSPQGAGGIYEQFF
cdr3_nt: TGTGCCAGCAGCCCACAGGGAGCGGGGGGCATTTATGAGCAGTTCTTC

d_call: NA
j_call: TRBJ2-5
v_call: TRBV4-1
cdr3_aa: CASSQEVRRETQYF
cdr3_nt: TGCGCCAGCAGCCAAGAGGTCCGCAGGGAGACCCAGTACTTC

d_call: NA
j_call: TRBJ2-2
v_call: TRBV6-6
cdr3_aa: CASSYSGGSAGELFF
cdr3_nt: TGTGCCAGCAGTTACTCAGGGGGATCGGCCGGGGAGCTGTTTTTT

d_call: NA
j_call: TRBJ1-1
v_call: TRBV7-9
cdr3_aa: CASSPQGTNTEAFF
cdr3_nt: TGTGCCAGCAGCCCTCAGGGAACAAACACTGAAGCTTTCTTT

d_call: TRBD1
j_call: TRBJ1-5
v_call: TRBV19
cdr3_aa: CASSTTGGRQPQHF
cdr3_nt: TGTGCCAGTAGTACTACAGGGGGCAGACAGCCCCAGCATTTT

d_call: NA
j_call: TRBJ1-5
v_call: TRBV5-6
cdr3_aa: CASSRQASNQPQHF
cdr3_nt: TGTGCCAGCAGCCGACAGGCTAGCAATCAGCCCCAGCATTTT

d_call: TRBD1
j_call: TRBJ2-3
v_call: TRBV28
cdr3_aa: CASRLRGLSTDTQYF
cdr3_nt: TGTGCCAGTCGCTTAAGGGGGCTGAGCACAGATACGCAGTATTTT

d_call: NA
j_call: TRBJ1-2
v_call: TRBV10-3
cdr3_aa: CAIQSGGISHGSPDAGYGYTF
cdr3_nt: TGTGCCATCCAGAGCGGAGGCATCTCCCACGGCTCACCTGATGCCGGCTATGGCTACACCTTC

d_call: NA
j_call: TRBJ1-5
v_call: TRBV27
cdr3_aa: CASSRGALGNQPQHF
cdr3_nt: TGTGCCAGCAGCCGCGGAGCGTTGGGCAATCAGCCCCAGCATTTT

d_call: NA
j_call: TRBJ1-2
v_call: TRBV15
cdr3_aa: CATSREPLRDSGGYTF
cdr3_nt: TGTGCCACCAGCAGAGAGCCCTTGAGGGATTCGGGTGGCTACACCTTC

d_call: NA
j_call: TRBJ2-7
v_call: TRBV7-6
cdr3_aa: CASSLNGPSDEQYF
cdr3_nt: TGTGCCAGCAGCTTAAATGGGCCCTCAGACGAGCAGTACTTC

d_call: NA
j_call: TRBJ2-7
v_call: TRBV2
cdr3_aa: CASSLQGLDEQYF
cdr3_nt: TGTGCCAGCAGCCTCCAGGGGCTGGACGAGCAGTACTTC

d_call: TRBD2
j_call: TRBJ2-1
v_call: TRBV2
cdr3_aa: CASSEVQRGYNEQFF
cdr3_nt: TGTGCCAGCAGTGAAGTTCAGCGGGGCTACAATGAGCAGTTCTTC

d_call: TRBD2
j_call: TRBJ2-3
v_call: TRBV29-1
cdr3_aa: CSVGEGGTTDTQYF
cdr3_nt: TGCAGCGTGGGGGAGGGAGGGACCACAGATACGCAGTATTTT

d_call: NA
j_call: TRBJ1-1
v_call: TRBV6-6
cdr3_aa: CASSQARDMNTEAFF
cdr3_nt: TGTGCCAGCAGCCAGGCCAGGGACATGAACACTGAAGCTTTCTTT

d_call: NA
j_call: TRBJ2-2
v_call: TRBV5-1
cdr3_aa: CASSLPPSDANTGELFF
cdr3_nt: TGCGCCAGCAGCTTGCCGCCTAGCGACGCGAACACCGGGGAGCTGTTTTTT

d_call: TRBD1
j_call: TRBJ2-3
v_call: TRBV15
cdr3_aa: CATSRDSGQGMSTDTQYF
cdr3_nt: TGTGCCACCAGCAGAGATTCCGGACAGGGGATGAGCACAGATACGCAGTATTTT

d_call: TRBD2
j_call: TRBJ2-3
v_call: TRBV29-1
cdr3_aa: CSVAEGTSVTDTQYF
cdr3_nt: TGCAGCGTTGCGGAGGGGACTAGCGTCACAGATACGCAGTATTTT

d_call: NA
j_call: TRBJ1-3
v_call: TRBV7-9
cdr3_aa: CASSPSLPGNTIYF
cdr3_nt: TGTGCCAGCAGTCCTAGTCTACCTGGAAACACCATATATTTT

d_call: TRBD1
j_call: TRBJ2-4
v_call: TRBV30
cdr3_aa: CACSQGATKNIQYF
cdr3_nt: TGTGCCTGTTCCCAGGGGGCAACCAAAAACATTCAGTACTTC

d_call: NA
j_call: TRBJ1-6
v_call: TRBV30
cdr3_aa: CAWRQGLGESPLHF
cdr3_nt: TGTGCCTGGAGGCAGGGGCTAGGGGAGTCACCCCTCCACTTT

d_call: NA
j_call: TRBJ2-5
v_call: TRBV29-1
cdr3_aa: CSAYAGSETQYF
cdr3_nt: TGCAGCGCCTACGCGGGGTCGGAGACCCAGTACTTC

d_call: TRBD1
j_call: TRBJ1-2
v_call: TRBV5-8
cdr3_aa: CASSFRGQGAGGYTF
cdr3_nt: TGTGCCAGCAGCTTTAGAGGACAGGGGGCTGGAGGCTACACCTTC

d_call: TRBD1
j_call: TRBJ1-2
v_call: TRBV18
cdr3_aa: CASSPPRDRGINGYTF
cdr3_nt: TGTGCCAGCTCCCCACCGAGGGACAGGGGTATCAATGGCTACACCTTC

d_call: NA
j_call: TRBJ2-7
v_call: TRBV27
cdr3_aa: CASSQNRVGEQYF
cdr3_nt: TGTGCCAGCAGTCAAAACAGGGTCGGAGAGCAGTACTTC

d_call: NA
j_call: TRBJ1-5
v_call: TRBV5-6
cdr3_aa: CASSLGALGNQPQHF
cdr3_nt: TGTGCCAGCAGCTTGGGAGCGCTGGGCAATCAGCCCCAGCATTTT